Listed below are T cell receptor beta chains from one sample, sequenced in a study of blood T cell repertoires in COVID-19. Clones were read by immunoSEQ multiplex PCR, and TCRdb kept only the in-frame ones, dropping some. This sample has 310,000 or so clones; 75% to 90% occur once, and the top ten carry around a tenth. The sample taken for sequencing was PBMCs or T cells enriched from blood (not recorded which). These receptors were taken from a woman aged 35 to 49 who had recovered from COVID-19. CDR3s include the opening cysteine and the closing phenylalanine or tryptophan. Fields, in order: D gene, J gene, V gene, CDR3 protein, CDR3 DNA. D genes are given only for firm matches.

TRBD2 | TRBJ2-2 | TRBV6-2/TRBV6-3 | CASSYRAGGSNTGELFF | TGTGCCAGCAGTTACAGAGCGGGGGGGTCGAACACCGGGGAGCTGTTTTTT
- | TRBJ2-3 | TRBV28 | CASSSRGTFPDTQYF | TGTGCCAGCAGTTCCCGCGGGACCTTTCCTGATACGCAGTATTTT
TRBD1 | TRBJ1-1 | TRBV7-9 | CASSLQGGTEAFF | TGTGCCAGCAGTCTACAGGGGGGCACTGAAGCTTTCTTT
TRBD1 | TRBJ2-1 | TRBV19 | CASSIWTGLDEQFF | TGTGCCAGTAGTATATGGACAGGGTTGGATGAGCAGTTCTTC
- | TRBJ1-5 | TRBV6-2/TRBV6-3 | CASSRTGTNQPQHF | TGTGCCAGCAGTCGGACGGGAACTAATCAGCCCCAGCATTTT
- | TRBJ1-1 | TRBV11-2 | CASTAVGASGAFF | TGTGCCAGCACCGCCGTGGGGGCGTCGGGAGCTTTCTTT
TRBD1 | TRBJ1-6 | TRBV7-9 | CASSLTDRGNSPLHF | TGTGCCAGCAGCTTGACTGACAGGGGTAATTCACCCCTCCACTTT
TRBD1 | TRBJ1-2 | TRBV9 | CASSDPGTGKDYGYTF | TGTGCCAGCAGCGACCCGGGGACAGGGAAGGACTATGGCTACACCTTC
TRBD2 | TRBJ2-1 | TRBV10-3 | CAISGPGLATYNEQFF | TGTGCCATCAGTGGGCCGGGACTAGCCACCTACAATGAGCAGTTCTTC
- | TRBJ1-4 | TRBV18 | CASSPSGTNNNEKLFF | TGTGCCAGCTCACCCTCCGGGACAAATAATAATGAAAAACTGTTTTTT
- | TRBJ2-2 | TRBV28 | CASSLETAITGELFF | TGTGCCAGCAGTTTAGAGACAGCCATCACCGGGGAGCTGTTTTTT